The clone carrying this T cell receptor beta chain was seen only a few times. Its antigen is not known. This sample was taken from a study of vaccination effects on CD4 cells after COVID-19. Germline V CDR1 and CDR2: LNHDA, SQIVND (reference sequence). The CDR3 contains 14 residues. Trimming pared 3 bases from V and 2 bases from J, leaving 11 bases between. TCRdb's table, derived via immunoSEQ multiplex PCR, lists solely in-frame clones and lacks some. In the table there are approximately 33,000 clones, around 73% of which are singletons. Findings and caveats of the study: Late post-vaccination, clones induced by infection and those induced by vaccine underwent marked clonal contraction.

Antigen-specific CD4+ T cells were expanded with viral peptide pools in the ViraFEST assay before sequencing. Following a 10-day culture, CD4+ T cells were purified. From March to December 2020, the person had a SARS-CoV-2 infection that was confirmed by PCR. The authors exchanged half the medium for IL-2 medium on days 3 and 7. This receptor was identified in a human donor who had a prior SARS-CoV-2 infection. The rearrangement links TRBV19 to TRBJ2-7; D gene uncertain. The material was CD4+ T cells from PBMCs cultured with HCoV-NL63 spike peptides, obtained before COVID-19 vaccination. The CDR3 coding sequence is TGTGCCAGTAGTATCATATTTGGGACCTACGAGCAGTACTTC. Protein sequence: CASSIIFGTYEQYF.